The 22 T cell receptor beta chains in this list originate from one sample, sequenced in a study of cytomegalovirus exposure and HLA in healthy donors. The primer mix had 60 Vbeta and 13 Jbeta primers. The table came from immunoSEQ multiplex PCR; TCRdb's copy has only in-frame clones and leaves some out. Of 140,000 or so clones detected, over 75% appear once; the ten largest clones hold over 1.5%. The sample consisted of PBMCs. These receptors originate from a man aged 35-49 years in good health and CMV-seronegative.

The chain has TRBV10-2 and TRBJ2-7; no clear D gene. CDR3 length equals 13 residues. Looked up from germline, CDR1 is WSHSY and CDR2 is SAAADI. Between the trimmed V and J ends, which lost 2 bases and 4 bases, there was a span of 9 bases. DNA for the CDR3: TGCGCCAGCAGTGAGCGGCAGGCATACGAGCAGTACTTC. This codes for CASSERQAYEQYF.

J is TRBJ2-1 and V is TRBV7-2, with D tentatively TRBD2 (6 bases). The CDR3 contains 15 residues. Per germline, CDR1 SGHTA and CDR2 FQGNSA. V lost 7 bases to trimming and J lost 9 bases, with 22 bases between them. CDR3 region: CASTEEGGSRFEQFF. The CDR3 DNA reads as TGTGCCAGCACCGAGGAGGGAGGTTCCCGGTTTGAGCAGTTCTTC. Complete variable domain (other parts from reference TRBV7-2 and TRBJ2-1): GAGVSQSPSNKVTEKGKDVELRCDPISGHTALYWYRQSLGQGLEFLIYFQGNSAPDKSGLPSDRFSAERTGGSVSTLTIQRTQQEDSAVYLCASTEEGGSRFEQFFGPGTRLTVL.

The chain combines TRBV5-1 with TRBJ2-5; 9 nucleotides agree with TRBD2. J gave up 2 bases and V 8 bases, and 10 bases lay outside the gene matches. This CDR3 is built from 15 residues. Germline V gene data show CDR1 as SGHRS and CDR2 as YFSETQ. For the CDR3, the DNA is TGCGCCAGTCGATTAGCGGGAGTCCCTCAAGAGACCCAGTACTTC. Translating gives CASRLAGVPQETQYF.

The gene calls are TRBV2 and TRBJ2-3; 11 nucleotides agree with TRBD2. V was pared by 5 bases and J by 6 bases, with 7 bases of the junction left unmatched. Germline V gene data show CDR1 as SNHLY and CDR2 as FYNNEI. There are 15 residues in the CDR3. CDR3 DNA sequence: TGTGCCAGCAGTTATAGCGGGAGGGCCCAGGATACGCAGTATTTT. Amino acid sequence: CASSYSGRAQDTQYF.

The rearrangement joins TRBV4-2 to TRBJ1-2; no reliable D call. The CDR3 has 17 amino acids. The germline V and J ends were trimmed by 0 bases and 4 bases, with 18 bases remaining between them. The germline gives CDR1 LGHNA, CDR2 YNFKEQ. CDR3 in DNA: TGTGCCAGCAGCCAAGATCTAAACGGGTACGATAGCTATGGCTACACCTTC. Translated: CASSQDLNGYDSYGYTF.

The chain combines TRBV15 with TRBJ1-2, with D possibly being TRBD1 (6 bases). CDR3 length: 14 amino acids. Trimming stripped 2 bases from V and 4 bases from J, with 11 bases between. Germline V gene data show CDR1 as LNHNV and CDR2 as YYDKDF (reference sequence). In DNA, the CDR3 is TGTGCCACCAGCAGACTGGACAGTCCCTATGGCTACACCTTC. Translated: CATSRLDSPYGYTF.

The rearrangement links TRBV5-4 to TRBJ1-1; TRBD1 agrees at 9 bases. The V gene's germline CDR1 is SGHNT and CDR2 YYREEE (reference sequence). This CDR3 contains 17 residues. Trimming at V came to 4 bases and at J to 0 bases, leaving 10 bases not matched to a gene. CDR3 nucleotides: TGTGCCAGCAGCGGACGGACAGGGGTAATAATGAACACTGAAGCTTTCTTT. Translating gives CASSGRTGVIMNTEAFF. The whole variable domain, filled in from reference TRBV5-4 and TRBJ1-1, reads ETGVTQSPTHLIKTRGQQVTLRCSSQSGHNTVSWYQQALGQGPQFIFQYYREEENGRGNFPPRFSGLQFPNYSSELNVNALELDDSALYLCASSGRTGVIMNTEAFFGQGTRLTVV.

The chain is built from TRBV7-9 and TRBJ2-5, with D possibly matching TRBD1 (6 bases). The V and J ends lost 5 bases and 7 bases respectively, with 14 bases between them. Germline assignment: CDR1 SEHNR and CDR2 FQNEAQ (reference sequence). CDR3 length: 13 residues. CDR3 residues: CASSVLGAGTQYF. In DNA form, the CDR3 reads TGTGCCAGCAGCGTTTTGGGGGCGGGGACCCAGTACTTC. Together with reference TRBV7-9 and TRBJ2-5, the CDR3 gives the full variable domain: DTGVSQNPRHKITKRGQNVTFRCDPISEHNRLYWYRQTLGQGPEFLTYFQNEAQLEKSRLLSDRFSAERPKGSFSTLEIQRTEQGDSAMYLCASSVLGAGTQYFGPGTRLLVL.

The chain links TRBV5-1 to TRBJ2-2; unclear D gene. The CDR3 spans 14 residues. V was cut by 3 bases and J by 4 bases, with 10 bases left in between. Germline V gives CDR1 SGHRS, CDR2 YFSETQ. The CDR3 sequence: CASSSGTGTGELFF. The CDR3 nucleotides are TGCGCCAGCAGCTCCGGTACGGGCACCGGGGAGCTGTTTTTT.

The J gene is TRBJ1-2, the V gene TRBV5-4; D is perhaps TRBD1 (6 bases). Germline V gene data show CDR1 as SGHNT and CDR2 as YYREEE (reference sequence). The CDR3 contains 17 residues. The V end lost 4 bases, the J end lost 3 bases, and 22 bases lay between the germline ends. The DNA for the CDR3 is TGTGCCAGCAGCCAAACCGGAGGGGGGGAAGAGGACTATGGCTACACCTTC. The encoded protein is CASSQTGGGEEDYGYTF.

This clone occurred a few times. The J gene is TRBJ2-2, the V gene TRBV19; the D gene is possibly TRBD2 (5 bases). The germline V gene has CDR1 LNHDA and CDR2 SQIVND (reference sequence). The CDR3 covers 14 residues. V lost 3 bases to trimming and J lost 3 bases, with 8 bases between them. The CDR3 protein is CASSIGVDTGELFF. CDR3 DNA sequence: TGTGCCAGTAGTATCGGGGTCGACACCGGGGAGCTGTTTTTT.

The gene calls are TRBV4-1 and TRBJ2-7; no clear D gene. Between the trimmed V and J ends, which lost 0 bases and 0 bases, there was a span of 18 bases. The V gene's germline CDR1 is MGHRA and CDR2 YSYEKL. The CDR3 has 18 amino acids. For the CDR3, the DNA is TGCGCCAGCAGCCAAGACCCCTCTATACCCCAACTCTCCTACGAGCAGTACTTC. This encodes CASSQDPSIPQLSYEQYF.

This clone has only one observation. The rearrangement joins TRBV10-3 to TRBJ1-1; 7 nucleotides align to TRBD1. Per germline, CDR1 ENHRY and CDR2 SYGVKD. Trimming took 6 bases from V and 1 from J; bases not matched to a gene: 5. The CDR3 is 14 residues long. The CDR3 reads CAISQQGKNTEAFF. The CDR3 region has the DNA TGTGCCATCAGCCAACAGGGGAAGAACACTGAAGCTTTCTTT.

In DNA form, the CDR3 reads TGCGCCAGCAGTGAGACGACTAGCGGGGGCAGGCAGTATTTT. This encodes CASSETTSGGRQYF. The chain is built from TRBV10-2 and TRBJ2-3; 12 nucleotides align to TRBD2. Germline CDR1 reads WSHSY; CDR2 reads SAAADI. CDR3 size: 14 residues. V gave up 2 bases and J gave up 11 bases; unmatched junction bases: 5.

This clone was seen more than once but under ten times. The chain has TRBV9 and TRBJ2-3; TRBD2 matches 13 bases. The V gene's germline CDR1 is SGDLS and CDR2 YYNGEE. CDR3 length equals 16 residues. V lost 3 bases, J lost 1 base, and 2 bases stayed unmatched. In DNA, the CDR3 is TGTGCCAGCAGCGGGGGACTAGCGGGGCGCACAGATACGCAGTATTTT. Translated, it gives CASSGGLAGRTDTQYF.

V usage is TRBV7-9 and J usage is TRBJ1-1; possibly TRBD1 for D (6 bases). Trimming removed 4 bases at V and 0 bases at J, with 15 bases between. The CDR3 runs 16 residues. From germline, CDR1 is SEHNR and CDR2 FQNEAQ (reference sequence). The CDR3 region has the DNA TGTGCCAGCAGCTCTCTTGGGGGCCAGGTGAACACTGAAGCTTTCTTT. Protein product: CASSSLGGQVNTEAFF. Looking up the rest from reference TRBV7-9 and TRBJ1-1 gives the full variable domain: DTGVSQNPRHKITKRGQNVTFRCDPISEHNRLYWYRQTLGQGPEFLTYFQNEAQLEKSRLLSDRFSAERPKGSFSTLEIQRTEQGDSAMYLCASSSLGGQVNTEAFFGQGTRLTVV.

V is TRBV7-9 and J is TRBJ2-7, with 7 bases lining up with TRBD2. The V and J ends lost 4 bases and 4 bases, in that order; junction bases with no gene match: 16. CDR1 SEHNR and CDR2 FQNEAQ come from the germline V gene (reference sequence). CDR3 length: 17 residues. For the CDR3, the DNA is TGTGCCAGCAGCTCGGACCTTTTGGCGGGAGTCGAGTACGAGCAGTACTTC. The encoded protein is CASSSDLLAGVEYEQYF.

The genes are TRBV6-5 and TRBJ1-2; the D is unclear. Germline V CDR1 and CDR2: MNHEY, SVGAGI. The CDR3 length is 15 residues. Trimming took off 3 bases at V and 0 bases at J, with 11 bases between the two ends. The CDR3 nucleotides are TGTGCCAGCAGTTATTCCTTTATAGCTAACTATGGCTACACCTTC. Its protein product is CASSYSFIANYGYTF.

V is TRBV27 and J is TRBJ2-5; 11 nucleotides agree with TRBD2. The DNA matches TRBJ2-7 better at its end, which makes the J call doubtful. The germline CDR1 and CDR2 sequences are MNHEY and SMNVEV (reference sequence). This CDR3 is 16 amino acids long. DNA for the CDR3: TGTGCCAGCAGTTTTATCGTTAGCGGGAGGGCTAGCGAGCAGTACTTC. Protein: CASSFIVSGRASEQYF.

V and J are TRBV29-1 and TRBJ1-2, with a tentative D call TRBD1 (5 bases). Per the germline V gene, CDR1 is SQVTM and CDR2 is ANQGSEA. This CDR3 has 12 amino acids. Trimming left V 4 bases short and J 5 bases short, with 11 bases between. CDR3 in DNA: TGCAGCGTTGCGGGGACTGATTATGGCTACACCTTC. It is translated as CSVAGTDYGYTF.

The rearrangement joins TRBV6-4 to TRBJ1-4; D might be TRBD1 (5 bases). Germline-derived CDR1 and CDR2 are MRHNA and SNTAGT. Trimming removed 7 bases from V and 7 bases from J, with 22 bases in between. CDR3 length: 16 residues. CDR3 in DNA: TGTGCCAGCACCCCTGCGGTAGGACAATGGAGTGAAAAACTGTTTTTT. Its protein is CASTPAVGQWSEKLFF.

This chain uses TRBV7-6 with TRBJ2-3; D is unresolved. V was trimmed by 4 bases and J by 2 bases, leaving 16 bases between them. CDR3 size: 16 residues. Germline loops: CDR1 SGHVS, CDR2 FNYEAQ. The DNA for the CDR3 is TGTGCCAGCAGCTCTGGTCTAGATTCATTCACAGATACGCAGTATTTT. It specifies CASSSGLDSFTDTQYF. Using reference TRBV7-6 and TRBJ2-3 for the parts outside the CDR3, the full variable domain is GAGVSQSPRYKVTKRGQDVALRCDPISGHVSLYWYRQALGQGPEFLTYFNYEAQQDKSGLPNDRFSAERPEGSISTLTIQRTEQRDSAMYRCASSSGLDSFTDTQYFGPGTRLTVL.